A selection of T cell receptor beta chains follows, all from one sample in a study of T cells in Graves' hyperthyroidism and ophthalmopathy. MiXCR, run by TCRdb on the multiplex PCR reads, gives a single entry per CDR3 protein. The table includes about 260,000 distinct CDR3 sequences, less than 20% detected once. Sequencing was done on a sample of blood. Every receptor here comes from a woman younger than 35 with Graves' ophthalmopathy. CDR3s include the opening cysteine and the closing phenylalanine or tryptophan. D genes are given only for firm matches. The listing skips clone size in some rows; elsewhere it reads once, few, many or a size class.

clone_size	d_call	j_call	v_call	cdr3_nt	cdr3_aa
many	-	TRBJ1-5	TRBV20-1	TGCAGTGCTAGAGCCGGCTTTGGGCCCCAGCATTTT	CSARAGFGPQHF
many	TRBD1	TRBJ2-5	TRBV18	TGTGCCAGCTCACGATACACCGGGACAGAAGAGACCCAGTACTTC	CASSRYTGTEETQYF
-	-	TRBJ1-1	TRBV7-6	TGTGCCAGCAGCTTAATAGGGGCCACTGAAGCTTTCTTT	CASSLIGATEAFF
many	-	TRBJ1-1	TRBV11-1	TGTGCCAGCAGCTTAGCGATGAACACTGAAGCTTTCTTT	CASSLAMNTEAFF
-	TRBD2	TRBJ2-7	TRBV28	TGTGCCAGCAGTCCCGCAAGCGGGGCCTCCTACGAGCAGTACTTC	CASSPASGASYEQYF
many	-	TRBJ2-3	TRBV4-3	TGCGCCAGCAGCCAAGAGATAAAGGGGACTAGCACAGATACGCAGTATTTT	CASSQEIKGTSTDTQYF
many	-	TRBJ2-7	TRBV18	TGTGCCAGCTCACCCCCGGGGAGCTACGAGCAGTACTTC	CASSPPGSYEQYF
few	TRBD2	TRBJ2-7	TRBV5-1	TGCGCCAGCAGCTCGAGACTAGCGGGGGTGAGTCCTGGGGAGCAGTACTTC	CASSSRLAGVSPGEQYF
-	TRBD1	TRBJ1-2	TRBV6-2/TRBV6-3	TGTGCCAGCAGTTACCCCGGGACAGAGTTCTATGGCTACACCTTC	CASSYPGTEFYGYTF
many	-	TRBJ1-3	TRBV28	TGTGCCAGCAGTTTACGGGTCAGGGTTACTGCTCATAACTCTGGAAACACCATATATTTT	CASSLRVRVTAHNSGNTIYF
many	TRBD2	TRBJ2-1	TRBV7-9	TGTGCCAGCAGCCAAGGACTAGCGGGGGGGCGAGGTGAGCAGTTCTTC	CASSQGLAGGRGEQFF
many	TRBD1	TRBJ2-7	TRBV11-2	TGTGCCAGCAGCTTAGTTCACAGGGGGCAAGACGAGCAGTACTTC	CASSLVHRGQDEQYF
many	TRBD1	TRBJ2-4	TRBV6-1	TGTGCCAGCAGTGAAAAGGGACAGGGGAACATTCAGTACTTC	CASSEKGQGNIQYF